The 9 T cell receptor beta chains below all came from one sample that was sequenced in a study of CD8+ T cells in alopecia areata (dated by TCRdb to 2016 to 2018). Library creation used the immunoSEQ multiplex PCR assay. For TCR sequencing, RNA was extracted from every sample and reverse transcribed into cDNA to serve as template. TCRdb took over this immuneACCESS table, retaining in-frame rearrangements with V and J assigned. Such tables are incomplete; in checked studies, under half of the missing clones stem from an unresolved V gene, and the remainder is unexplained. The sample table contains some 200,000 clones; only one count was recorded for around 60% of them. Of the sample, roughly 14% is held by the ten largest clones. Interpreted using the paper, the time point label stands for: baseline before oral tofacitinib. The sequenced sample was CD4+ T cells sorted from blood, obtained at week 0. These receptors all stem from a human donor with alopecia areata.

This chain connects TRBV30 to TRBJ1-4, with TRBD1 matching over 8 bases. From germline, CDR1 is GTSNPN and CDR2 SVGIG (reference sequence). The CDR3 runs 15 residues. The V segment lost 0 bases and the J segment 4 bases; nucleotides outside the gene matches: 4. CDR3 residues: CAWSVRTGLNEKLFF. CDR3 nucleotide sequence: TGTGCCTGGAGTGTACGGACAGGGCTTAATGAAAAACTGTTTTTT.

The genes are TRBV7-2 and TRBJ2-5; perhaps TRBD2 as D (6 bases). The germline V and J ends were trimmed by 5 bases and 0 bases, with 10 bases remaining between them. Per the germline V gene, CDR1 is SGHTA and CDR2 is FQGNSA. This CDR3 contains 14 residues. CDR3 amino acids: CASSIWGDQETQYF. The CDR3 DNA sequence: TGTGCCAGCAGCATCTGGGGGGACCAAGAGACCCAGTACTTC.

This clone has a single count. The chain has TRBV10-3 and TRBJ2-5; 9 bases fit TRBD1. CDR1 ENHRY and CDR2 SYGVKD come from the germline V gene. The CDR3 is made up of 16 amino acids. V lost 3 bases to trimming and J lost 3 bases; unmatched junction nucleotides: 8. CDR3 nucleotides: TGTGCCATCAGTGAAAATCCCGGGACAGGGAAAGAGACCCAGTACTTC. It is translated as CAISENPGTGKETQYF.

The chain is built from TRBV30 and TRBJ1-6, with D unresolved. The germline V gene has CDR1 GTSNPN and CDR2 SVGIG (reference sequence). The CDR3 has 18 amino acids. The germline V and J ends were trimmed by 0 bases and 5 bases, with 20 bases remaining between them. CDR3 protein: CAWSVVGSPGINNSPLHF. CDR3 coding DNA: TGTGCCTGGAGTGTAGTAGGAAGCCCTGGGATCAATAATTCACCCCTCCACTTT. Using reference TRBV30 and TRBJ1-6 for the parts outside the CDR3, the full variable domain is SQTIHQWPATLVQPVGSPLSLECTVEGTSNPNLYWYRQAAGRGLQLLFYSVGIGQISSEVPQNLSASRPQDRQFILSSKKLLLSDSGFYLCAWSVVGSPGINNSPLHFGNGTRLTVT.

The table lists this clone with a few counts. V is TRBV7-2 and J is TRBJ2-1; 7 bases map to TRBD2. The CDR3 contains 14 residues. V dropped 4 bases and J dropped 12; count of bases not matched to a gene: 12. Germline-derived CDR1 and CDR2 are SGHTA and FQGNSA. Written as DNA, the CDR3 is TGTGCCAGCAGCTCACGGACTAGGGGTTTTGTGCAGTTCTTC. It codes for CASSSRTRGFVQFF.

The chain joins TRBV4-1 to TRBJ2-3; 14 bases fit TRBD2. CDR1 and CDR2 (germline): MGHRA, YSYEKL. Germline trimming cut 3 bases from V and 6 bases from J; bases unmatched to any gene: 5. The CDR3 length is 16 residues. This CDR3 reads CASSQRGLAGGDTQYF. CDR3 DNA: TGCGCCAGCAGCCAGCGCGGACTAGCGGGAGGTGATACGCAGTATTTT.

The chain links TRBV4-1 to TRBJ2-5, with 8 bases fitting TRBD2. The CDR3 consists of 14 residues. The V segment lost 1 base and the J segment 4 bases; nucleotides outside the gene matches: 2. Germline V gene data show CDR1 as MGHRA and CDR2 as YSYEKL. The CDR3 DNA sequence: TGCGCCAGCAGCCAAGGGACTAGCCGAGAGACCCAGTACTTC. Residues: CASSQGTSRETQYF.

The CDR3 protein is CASSLGTSGVEQYF. For the CDR3, the DNA is TGTGCCAGCAGTTTAGGGACTAGCGGCGTCGAGCAGTACTTC. This sequence joins TRBV27 and TRBJ2-7, with TRBD2 identical over 11 bases. Germline trimming cut 2 bases from V and 6 bases from J; bases unmatched to any gene: 3. CDR1 and CDR2 from the germline V gene are MNHEY and SMNVEV (reference sequence). The CDR3 sequence is 14 residues long.

This rearrangement joins TRBV30 to TRBJ1-6; D may be TRBD1 (6 bases). CDR3 size: 16 residues. Deletions cut 2 bases from V and 7 bases from J, with 18 bases between. Germline CDR1 and CDR2: GTSNPN and SVGIG (reference sequence). The CDR3 DNA reads as TGTGCCTGGAGTTCTGGACAGCTTCAGGAAAATTCACCCCTCCACTTT. It translates to CAWSSGQLQENSPLHF.